This T cell receptor (beta chain) was sequenced in a study of blood T cells in healthy people across ages. Study-wide findings and caveats: Significant beta diversity loss was already apparent by age approximately 38, declining roughly linearly. In long-lived donors, naive CD4+ cell counts and diversity exceeded those of aged donors.

The use of a sample-barcoded 5' primer and a J-beta primer mix characterized a second PCR of roughly 7 to 11 cycles. TCRdb processed the 5' RACE reads anew with MiXCR; each CDR3 protein has one entry. Found here are 1.5 million to 2 million distinct CDR3 sequences, around 40% of them singletons; the top ten hold 23%. This clonotype was counted a few times. Its antigen remains unidentified. V lost 4 bases and J 9 bases, leaving 16 bases between the germline ends. Per germline, CDR1 LGHNA and CDR2 YSLEER. The CDR3 is 14 amino acids. Sequencing was performed on blood. The clonotype originates from a human donor in good health. This sequence joins TRBV4-3 and TRBJ2-1; D may correspond to TRBD1 or TRBD2 (5 bases each). The CDR3 loop reads CASSPLFQRGEQFF. The CDR3 bases are TGCGCCAGCAGCCCTCTGTTCCAGAGGGGTGAGCAGTTCTTC.